This is a list of T cell receptor beta chains from one sample in a study of CD8 T cells in Susac syndrome. TCRdb reprocessed the immunoSEQ multiplex PCR reads via MiXCR and lists one record per CDR3 protein. The sample carries about 280,000 distinct CDR3 sequences, about 88% recorded once. Material for sequencing was CD8+ T cells from PBMCs. All receptors come from a human donor with multiple sclerosis. The CDR3 runs from the conserved cysteine through the conserved F or W. D genes are given only for firm matches. Clone size is stated in some rows and not others, as once, few, many or a class when expanded.

V,size,D,J,DNA,CDR3
TRBV27,.,TRBD1,TRBJ2-3,TGTGCCAGCAGTTCGGGACAGGGGGCCGCAGATACGCAGTATTTT,CASSSGQGAADTQYF
TRBV5-1,.,.,TRBJ2-7,TGCGCCAGCAGCTTGAAGCCCTGGGAGCAGTACTTC,CASSLKPWEQYF
TRBV27,.,TRBD1,TRBJ2-6,TGTGCCAGCAGCTCGGGACAGGGTACTGGGGCCAACGTCCTGACTTTC,CASSSGQGTGANVLTF
TRBV13,.,.,TRBJ1-3,TGTGCCAGCAGCTCCACCCCTGGGGGACACCCTAGCTCTCAAAACACCATATATTTT,CASSSTPGGHPSSQNTIYF
TRBV7-8,.,.,TRBJ1-1,TGTGCCAGCAGCTGGAAAACAGGTTTGGTCACTGAAGCTTTCTTT,CASSWKTGLVTEAFF
TRBV23-1,.,TRBD1,TRBJ2-7,TGCGCCAGCAGTCCGATTGGGACAGCCTACGAGCAGTACTTC,CASSPIGTAYEQYF
TRBV2,.,.,TRBJ2-1,TGTGCCAGCAGTCTCCCAGGGGCCAGGAGGGTGGGCAGCTCCTACAATGAGCAGTTCTTC,CASSLPGARRVGSSYNEQFF
TRBV9,.,.,TRBJ2-1,TGTGCCAGCACCGGCCGAGAGACCTACAATGAGCAGTTCTTC,CASTGRETYNEQFF
TRBV9,once,TRBD2,TRBJ2-3,TGTGCCAGCAGCGTAGAAGGGCTAGCGGGAGGGCCCTCAAAGACGCAGTATTTT,CASSVEGLAGGPSKTQYF
TRBV11-2,.,TRBD2,TRBJ2-1,TGTGCCAGCAGCTATGCGGGGGACTATTTAGATGAGCAGTTCTTC,CASSYAGDYLDEQFF
TRBV27,.,TRBD1,TRBJ2-2,TGTGCCAGCAGTTTGAGACAGGGCGTCGGGGAGCTGTTTTTT,CASSLRQGVGELFF
TRBV11-2,.,.,TRBJ2-5,TGTGCCAGCAGCGCACGCACGGGAGAGACCCAGTACTTC,CASSARTGETQYF
TRBV3-1,.,.,TRBJ2-7,TGTGCCAGCAGCCCTGGGGCGGGTGTAGACTACGAGCAGTACTTC,CASSPGAGVDYEQYF
TRBV12-3/TRBV12-4,.,.,TRBJ1-4,TGTGCCAGCACCGACGGGACTCGATTCCCCTTTAACCATGAAAAACTGTTTTTT,CASTDGTRFPFNHEKLFF
TRBV28,.,.,TRBJ2-7,TGTGCCAGCAGTTTACCCCAGTACGAGCAGTACTTC,CASSLPQYEQYF
TRBV6-1,few,TRBD1,TRBJ1-3,TGTGCCAGTAAAGGGGGCTCCGGAAACACCATATATTTT,CASKGGSGNTIYF
TRBV5-1,.,TRBD1,TRBJ1-4,TGCGCCAGCAGCTTGACCGGGACAGGGGTAGAAAAACTGTTTTTT,CASSLTGTGVEKLFF
TRBV9,.,.,TRBJ2-5,TGTGCCAGCAGCGGAACATGGGGTTACCAAGAGACCCAGTACTTC,CASSGTWGYQETQYF
TRBV9,once,.,TRBJ2-7,TGTGCCAGCAGCGTAGCTCAGTCTCCCTACGAGCAGTACTTC,CASSVAQSPYEQYF
TRBV10-3,once,.,TRBJ2-5,TGTGCTACCGGACCCTCCGGAGAGACCCAGTACTTC,CATGPSGETQYF
TRBV28,.,TRBD1,TRBJ2-1,TGTGCCAGCAGTCAGAGCCGGGGCAGGGGGTGGAATGAGCAGTTCTTC,CASSQSRGRGWNEQFF
TRBV19,.,.,TRBJ2-1,TGTGCCACACGTCCCAGCACTAGGAATGAGCAGTTCTTC,CATRPSTRNEQFF
TRBV15,.,.,TRBJ1-5,TGTGCCACCAGCAGATTCCAAGAGGAGGGAATCTATAGCAATCAGCCCCAGCATTTT,CATSRFQEEGIYSNQPQHF
TRBV9,.,.,TRBJ1-2,TGTGCCAGCAGCGTAGCTAGGGGGAGGACACACTATGGCTACACCTTC,CASSVARGRTHYGYTF
TRBV29-1,.,.,TRBJ2-3,TGCAGCGTTGACTTCCATCCCCGAGAGCGAGATACGCAGTATTTT,CSVDFHPRERDTQYF
TRBV12-3/TRBV12-4,.,.,TRBJ1-2,TGTGCCAGCAGCCCCGGGGGGCCCCGTGGCTACACCTTC,CASSPGGPRGYTF
TRBV7-9,.,TRBD1,TRBJ1-2,TGTGCCAGCAGCTTAGGGGGCCAGGGGGCTAATGGCTACACCTTC,CASSLGGQGANGYTF
TRBV15,.,TRBD1,TRBJ2-2,TGTGCCACCAGCAGAGATCGTAGGACAGGGTCCTCCTGGGAGCTGTTTTTT,CATSRDRRTGSSWELFF
TRBV5-1,.,.,TRBJ2-1,TGCGCCAGCAGCTTGGCCCCCGACAGGCTCAATGAGCAGTTCTTC,CASSLAPDRLNEQFF